Below, 32 T cell receptor beta chains from the same sample are listed, as sequenced in a study of T-cell reconstitution after alpha-beta-depleted transplantation in children. The TCRbeta library was prepared with unique molecular identifiers. TCRdb re-called the PCR reads through MiXCR, storing one row per CDR3 protein. Among approximately 640,000 distinct CDR3 sequences listed, 16% were seen once. Sequencing used PBMCs from the stem cell graft donor, obtained from the stem cell graft. These TCRs come from a human donor who donated a stem cell graft to a child with acute myeloid leukemia.

This clonotype was seen repeatedly, ten times or more. The chain employs TRBV12-3 or TRBV12-4 and TRBJ2-7; unclear D gene. The CDR3 loop spans 12 amino acids. V lost 6 bases, J lost 6 bases, and 12 bases lay in between. The CDR3 sequence is CASSSQRSEQYF. In nucleotides, the CDR3 is TGTGCCAGCAGCTCTCAGAGGAGCGAGCAGTACTTC.

The rearrangement uses TRBV20-1 and TRBJ2-1; 8 positions match TRBD2. The CDR3 totals 14 residues. V lost 1 base, J lost 7 bases, and 6 bases stayed unmatched. Germline loops: CDR1 DFQATT, CDR2 SNEGSKA (reference sequence). The CDR3: CSARAGGPVNEQFF. The CDR3 nucleotides are TGCAGTGCTAGAGCGGGGGGGCCAGTTAATGAGCAGTTCTTC.

This clonotype showed up just a few times. The chain couples TRBV7-2 to TRBJ2-5, with 10 bases fitting TRBD1. CDR3 length: 15 amino acids. From germline, CDR1 is SGHTA and CDR2 FQGNSA. J was trimmed by 5 bases and V by 4 bases; bases with no gene match: 7. The chain's CDR3 is CASSWGDRGLETQYF. CDR3 in DNA: TGTGCCAGCAGCTGGGGAGACAGGGGGCTTGAGACCCAGTACTTC.

This chain joins TRBV24-1 and TRBJ2-2; unclear D gene. CDR1 KGHDR and CDR2 SFDVKD come from the germline V gene. Deletions cut 5 bases from V and 0 bases from J, with 12 bases between. The CDR3 consists of 16 residues. CDR3 sequence (DNA): TGTGCCACCAGTGGGTTTTACAGCACGAACACCGGGGAGCTGTTTTTT. This encodes CATSGFYSTNTGELFF.

V and J are TRBV7-2 and TRBJ2-3; 13 bases are a match to TRBD2. V gave up 4 bases and J gave up 4 bases; unmatched junction bases: 5. Germline V gene lookup returns CDR1 SGHTA and CDR2 FQGNSA. This CDR3 has 16 residues. In DNA, the CDR3 is TGTGCCAGCAGCTCGAGCGGGACTAGCGGGGCAGATACGCAGTATTTT. This codes for CASSSSGTSGADTQYF. Complete variable domain (other parts from reference TRBV7-2 and TRBJ2-3): GAGVSQSPSNKVTEKGKDVELRCDPISGHTALYWYRQSLGQGLEFLIYFQGNSAPDKSGLPSDRFSAERTGGSVSTLTIQRTQQEDSAVYLCASSSSGTSGADTQYFGPGTRLTVL.

This clonotype was seen ten or more times. The chain uses TRBV20-1 and TRBJ1-3, with D perhaps matching TRBD1 (5 bases). V was cut by 5 bases and J by 0 bases, with 17 bases left in between. The CDR3 is 16 amino acids. Germline V CDR1 and CDR2: DFQATT, SNEGSKA (reference sequence). The CDR3 DNA follows: TGCAGTGCTGACATTCGTGACAGAGACTCTGGAAACACCATATATTTT. Its protein product is CSADIRDRDSGNTIYF.

This clonotype was counted a few times. The chain employs TRBV20-1 and TRBJ1-4; 7 positions agree with TRBD1. Trimming cost V 3 bases and J 7 bases; bases outside gene matches: 20. The germline V gene encodes CDR1 DFQATT and CDR2 SNEGSKA (reference sequence). The CDR3 contains 18 residues. The CDR3: CSASGHAGGYRGSEKLFF. Written as DNA, the CDR3 is TGCAGTGCTAGTGGGCATGCAGGGGGGTACCGCGGGTCTGAAAAACTGTTTTTT.

This clonotype was counted at least ten times. The gene calls are TRBV20-1 and TRBJ2-1; tentatively, D is TRBD2 (6 bases). CDR1 and CDR2 (germline): DFQATT, SNEGSKA (reference sequence). V lost 3 bases to trimming and J lost 6 bases, with 21 bases between them. The CDR3 loop spans 16 amino acids. The CDR3 nucleotides are TGCAGTGCTAGGAATCGGCCCTCGGCGGGGTTCAATGAGCAGTTCTTC. As protein: CSARNRPSAGFNEQFF.

V and J are TRBV20-1 and TRBJ2-1; TRBD2 matches at 13 bases. CDR1 and CDR2 (germline): DFQATT, SNEGSKA (reference sequence). The CDR3 sequence is 17 residues long. Trimming removed 3 bases from V and 7 bases from J; junction bases left unmatched: 12. This CDR3 reads CSASPLKLAGGRNEQFF. CDR3 sequence (DNA): TGCAGTGCTAGTCCTTTAAAACTAGCGGGGGGGAGGAATGAGCAGTTCTTC.

This clonotype has a handful of counts. The V and J genes are TRBV18 and TRBJ2-1; D may be TRBD1 (6 bases). Germline V gives CDR1 KGHSH, CDR2 LQKENI. The CDR3 length is 16 residues. Trimming shortened V by 1 base and J by 3 bases, and 13 bases separated the two germline ends. The CDR3 protein is CASSPLPRTDYNEQFF. Here the CDR3 DNA reads TGTGCCAGCTCACCACTTCCTAGGACAGACTACAATGAGCAGTTCTTC.

This clonotype occurred many times. The CDR3 spells CATSDSPSVANEQFF. DNA for the CDR3: TGTGCCACCAGTGATTCACCTAGCGTGGCCAATGAGCAGTTCTTC. This chain connects TRBV24-1 to TRBJ2-1; a possible D gene is TRBD2 (6 bases). Trimming pared 2 bases from V and 6 bases from J, leaving 13 bases between. The CDR3 has 15 residues. Germline CDR1 is KGHDR and CDR2 is SFDVKD.

The chain has TRBV7-9 and TRBJ1-4, with 9 bases identical to TRBD1. The V gene's germline CDR1 is SEHNR and CDR2 FQNEAQ (reference sequence). The CDR3 is 14 amino acids. V dropped 2 bases and J dropped 10; count of bases not matched to a gene: 5. The CDR3 coding sequence is TGTGCCAGCAGCTTACGGACAGGGGTCGGAAAACTGTTTTTT. This encodes CASSLRTGVGKLFF.

This clonotype showed up just a few times. The rearrangement links TRBV5-1 to TRBJ2-1; possible D gene TRBD1, 6 bases. The CDR3 has 15 amino acids. The germline V gene encodes CDR1 SGHRS and CDR2 YFSETQ. The germline V and J ends were trimmed by 0 bases and 4 bases, with 11 bases remaining between them. CDR3 DNA sequence: TGCGCCAGCAGCTTGGAAAGGGGGAAATACAATGAGCAGTTCTTC. It encodes CASSLERGKYNEQFF.

This clonotype occurred many times. The rearrangement uses TRBV7-2 and TRBJ1-1; D gene uncertain. Germline V gene sequence: CDR1 SGHTA, CDR2 FQGNSA. This CDR3 is built from 13 residues. Trimming pared 4 bases from V and 5 bases from J, leaving 11 bases between. CDR3 nucleotide sequence: TGTGCCAGCAGCTCCCTAAAGTGGACTGAAGCTTTCTTT. Its protein is CASSSLKWTEAFF.

CDR3 in amino acids: CASSLEQGENIQYF. Here the CDR3 DNA reads TGTGCCAGCAGTTTAGAACAGGGAGAAAACATTCAGTACTTC. The chain employs TRBV12-3 or TRBV12-4 and TRBJ2-4; maybe TRBD1 (6 bases). V lost 1 base, J lost 5 bases, and 9 bases lay in between. The CDR3 totals 14 residues.

This clonotype was found many times. J is TRBJ2-1 and V is TRBV7-2; 7 positions match TRBD2. V was pared by 2 bases and J by 5 bases, with 9 bases of the junction left unmatched. Germline values: CDR1 SGHTA, CDR2 FQGNSA. The CDR3 runs to 16 residues. The CDR3 DNA reads TGTGCCAGCAGCTTACGAGGTGGCGGGGGAAACAATGAGCAGTTCTTC. Protein sequence: CASSLRGGGGNNEQFF. Full variable domain (outside the CDR3, taken from reference TRBV7-2 and TRBJ2-1): GAGVSQSPSNKVTEKGKDVELRCDPISGHTALYWYRQSLGQGLEFLIYFQGNSAPDKSGLPSDRFSAERTGGSVSTLTIQRTQQEDSAVYLCASSLRGGGGNNEQFFGPGTRLTVL.

This clonotype was seen repeatedly, ten times or more. The CDR3, as DNA: TGTGCCAGCAGCTTGACTAGCGGGGGATTTGGGGCCAACGTCCTGACTTTC. Translation: CASSLTSGGFGANVLTF. The chain carries TRBV13 and TRBJ2-6; TRBD2 aligns across 12 bases. J gave up 3 bases and V 3 bases, and 3 bases lay outside the gene matches. There are 17 residues in the CDR3. From germline, CDR1 is PRHDT and CDR2 FYEKMQ (reference sequence). The complete variable domain, with remaining parts taken from reference TRBV13 and TRBJ2-6, reads AAGVIQSPRHLIKEKRETATLKCYPIPRHDTVYWYQQGPGQDPQFLISFYEKMQSDKGSIPDRFSAQQFSDYHSELNMSSLELGDSALYFCASSLTSGGFGANVLTFGAGSRLTVL.

This clonotype has only a few counts. This sequence joins TRBV9 and TRBJ2-3, with 13 bases lining up with TRBD2. There are 18 residues in the CDR3. Germline V gene lookup returns CDR1 SGDLS and CDR2 YYNGEE. V dropped 2 bases and J dropped 0; count of bases not matched to a gene: 6. CDR3 loop: CASSVRLAGGLSTDTQYF. CDR3 DNA sequence: TGTGCCAGCAGCGTTCGACTAGCGGGGGGTTTAAGCACAGATACGCAGTATTTT.

In this sample, this clonotype turned up many times. The chain uses TRBV7-2 and TRBJ2-2, with 9 bases that match TRBD2. This CDR3 spans 15 amino acids. V shed 4 bases, J shed 5 bases, and the junction held 5 bases outside the gene matches. The germline V gene encodes CDR1 SGHTA and CDR2 FQGNSA. CDR3 amino acids: CASSSGTSPTGELFF. For the CDR3, the DNA is TGTGCCAGCAGCTCTGGGACTAGCCCGACCGGGGAGCTGTTTTTT.

This clonotype occurred a few times. The J gene is TRBJ2-7, the V gene TRBV12-3 or TRBV12-4, with TRBD1 as a possible D gene (5 bases). The CDR3 extends over 14 amino acids. V lost 1 base and J lost 2, with 9 bases in between. CDR3 amino acids: CASSLETETYEQYF. DNA of the CDR3: TGTGCCAGCAGTTTAGAGACAGAGACCTACGAGCAGTACTTC.

This clonotype was counted only a few times. The gene calls are TRBV7-2 and TRBJ2-1; TRBD1 might be the D (6 bases). The V and J ends lost 4 bases and 7 bases respectively, with 11 bases between them. The CDR3 has 13 residues. Germline CDR1 SGHTA, CDR2 FQGNSA. CDR3 region: CASSWTVLNEQFF. Here the CDR3 DNA reads TGTGCCAGCAGCTGGACAGTCCTTAATGAGCAGTTCTTC. The entire variable domain, with the rest obtained from reference TRBV7-2 and TRBJ2-1, is as follows: GAGVSQSPSNKVTEKGKDVELRCDPISGHTALYWYRQSLGQGLEFLIYFQGNSAPDKSGLPSDRFSAERTGGSVSTLTIQRTQQEDSAVYLCASSWTVLNEQFFGPGTRLTVL.

In this sample, this clonotype turned up a few times. The chain links TRBV5-1 to TRBJ2-1, with D perhaps assigned TRBD1 or TRBD2 (5 bases each). Per germline, CDR1 SGHRS and CDR2 YFSETQ. Trimming took 0 bases from V and 8 from J, leaving 21 bases between them. The CDR3 is 17 amino acids. The CDR3 reads CASSLGIAVGADDEQFF. CDR3 coding DNA: TGCGCCAGCAGCTTGGGTATCGCGGTCGGGGCGGACGATGAGCAGTTCTTC.

There are many counts of this clonotype. The chain links TRBV10-3 to TRBJ2-7; D is unclear. V was shortened by 5 bases and J by 3 bases, with 11 bases between the two germline ends. The CDR3 sequence is 13 residues long. From germline, CDR1 is ENHRY and CDR2 SYGVKD. The CDR3 DNA is TGTGCCATCAGTCCCTTCGTTGGCTACGAGCAGTACTTC. It codes for CAISPFVGYEQYF.

This clonotype was recorded many times. This chain joins TRBV20-1 and TRBJ2-1; 8 nucleotides line up with TRBD2. The CDR3 sequence is 16 residues long. With 6 bases clipped from V and 9 bases from J, the junction kept 19 bases outside the gene matches. Per germline, CDR1 DFQATT and CDR2 SNEGSKA (reference sequence). This chain's CDR3 is CSAVTSDGRNWGEQFF. The CDR3 nucleotides read TGCAGTGCGGTGACTAGCGACGGACGGAATTGGGGTGAGCAGTTCTTC.

The table lists this clonotype with a few counts. The chain joins TRBV29-1 to TRBJ1-4; D not certain. V was shortened by 4 bases and J by 0 bases, with 12 bases between the two germline ends. Germline V gene data show CDR1 as SQVTM and CDR2 as ANQGSEA. The CDR3 runs 15 residues. CDR3 protein: CSVAPQSATNEKLFF. As DNA, the CDR3 is TGCAGCGTTGCCCCCCAATCTGCAACTAATGAAAAACTGTTTTTT.

The table lists this clonotype with many counts. This chain connects TRBV9 to TRBJ2-7, with D perhaps matching TRBD1 (6 bases). CDR1 is SGDLS and CDR2 is YYNGEE in the germline V gene. The CDR3 loop spans 15 amino acids. The V end lost 4 bases, the J end lost 2 bases, and 16 bases lay between the germline ends. The CDR3 sequence is CASSKTGTITYEQYF. The CDR3 coding sequence is TGTGCCAGCAGCAAAACAGGGACGATCACCTACGAGCAGTACTTC.

Of note for this clonotype: Just one base apart from a much larger clone, this may be a read error. The chain employs TRBV20-1 and TRBJ2-1, with 9 bases matching TRBD2. The CDR3 consists of 16 residues. Germline loops: CDR1 DFQATT, CDR2 SNEGSKA (reference sequence). CDR3 DNA: TGCTGTGCTAGAGATCCCTGGCGGGGGGGCATTGATGAGCAGTTCTTC. Its protein is CCARDPWRGGIDEQFF.

This clonotype occurred many times. The chain couples TRBV5-1 to TRBJ1-1; D ambiguous. Germline values: CDR1 SGHRS, CDR2 YFSETQ. Between the trimmed V and J ends, which lost 0 bases and 11 bases, there was a span of 14 bases. CDR3 length: 13 amino acids. Written as DNA, the CDR3 is TGCGCCAGCAGCTTGGAGGACCGTAGGAAGGCTTTCTTT. Translating it yields CASSLEDRRKAFF.

This clonotype turned up a few times. This chain connects TRBV20-1 to TRBJ1-5; tentative D call: TRBD1 (6 bases). Germline CDR1 DFQATT, CDR2 SNEGSKA (reference sequence). V lost 6 bases to trimming and J lost 5 bases, with 11 bases between them. There are 12 residues in the CDR3. The CDR3 protein is CSAEGGDQPQHF. CDR3 nucleotides: TGCAGTGCCGAGGGGGGTGATCAGCCCCAGCATTTT.

This chain links TRBV20-1 with TRBJ1-1; D not certain. Germline loops: CDR1 DFQATT, CDR2 SNEGSKA (reference sequence). V was trimmed by 5 bases and J by 0 bases, leaving 10 bases between them. This CDR3 is 13 amino acids long. The CDR3 sequence: CSAEAGMNTEAFF. CDR3 nucleotide sequence: TGCAGTGCTGAGGCCGGGATGAACACTGAAGCTTTCTTT.

This clonotype came up many times. The chain combines TRBV12-3 or TRBV12-4 with TRBJ2-7; no clear D. Trimming removed 2 bases from V and 2 bases from J, with 4 bases in between. The CDR3 consists of 12 residues. DNA for the CDR3: TGTGCCAGCAGTTTACGGCCCTACGAGCAGTACTTC. Its protein product is CASSLRPYEQYF.

This clonotype was seen once. V gene TRBV27 combines with J gene TRBJ2-1; D possibly corresponds to TRBD1 (6 bases). The CDR3 totals 18 residues. Per the germline V gene, CDR1 is MNHEY and CDR2 is SMNVEV (reference sequence). V shed 0 bases and J shed 2 bases, with 17 bases lying between them. Here the CDR3 reads CASSLSFPDRRTYNEQFF. The CDR3 DNA is TGTGCCAGCAGTTTATCCTTCCCTGACAGGCGTACCTACAATGAGCAGTTCTTC.